This T cell receptor (beta chain) is from a study of identifying expanded T cells in peripheral blood. No infections or other immune events were documented during collection. This clone is medium-sized within its sample. This CDR3 comprises 18 residues. The V gene's germline CDR1 is KGHSH and CDR2 LQKENI. Deletions cut 3 bases from V and 4 bases from J, with 22 bases between. The repertoire was sequenced with immunoSEQ multiplex PCR; TCRdb's copy has only in-frame clones and lacks some. The sample has about 91,000 clones, almost 90% seen once. Sequences were obtained from blood. This clonotype originated in a person aged 18 to 70 in good health. This sequence joins TRBV18 and TRBJ2-4; D remains ambiguous. CDR3 protein: CASSPLSRITINKNIQYF. CDR3 DNA: TGTGCCAGCTCACCGCTGAGCAGGATCACGATCAATAAAAACATTCAGTACTTC.